The 28 T cell receptor beta chains below were found in one sample sequenced in a study of cytomegalovirus exposure and HLA in healthy donors. PCR used 60 Vbeta primers and 13 Jbeta primers. TCRdb's table, derived via immunoSEQ multiplex PCR, lists solely in-frame clones and lacks some. The repertoire consists of around 150,000 clones, with roughly 78% occurring once and the leading ten covering roughly 2%. The sequencing input was PBMCs. These receptors all come from a man aged 35-49 years in good health and CMV-seronegative.

This clone has only one observation. This chain links TRBV5-1 with TRBJ2-5; the match to TRBD1 covers 8 bases. The CDR3 consists of 19 residues. The junction had 19 bases not matched to a gene; V was cut back by 4 bases and J by 2 bases. Germline CDR1 is SGHRS and CDR2 is YFSETQ. The CDR3 region has the DNA TGCGCCAGCAGCCAATCGAATCTAGTTGGACAGGGAGCACAAGAGACCCAGTACTTC. This sequence encodes CASSQSNLVGQGAQETQYF.

The chain employs TRBV6-1 and TRBJ2-3; TRBD1 might be the D (5 bases). The V gene's germline CDR1 is MNHNS and CDR2 SASEGT. Deletions cut 0 bases from V and 2 bases from J, with 12 bases between. The CDR3 spans 16 residues. CDR3 region: CASSEAIARATDTQYF. CDR3 coding DNA: TGTGCCAGCAGTGAAGCGATAGCCAGGGCCACAGATACGCAGTATTTT.

This clone was seen only a few times. This sequence joins TRBV10-3 and TRBJ1-2; 9 nucleotides line up with TRBD1. This CDR3 spans 14 amino acids. V gave up 6 bases and J gave up 6 bases; unmatched junction bases: 8. Per the germline V gene, CDR1 is ENHRY and CDR2 is SYGVKD. CDR3 DNA sequence: TGTGCCATCAGAGACACCACAGGGGGCGATGGCTACACCTTC. The encoded protein is CAIRDTTGGDGYTF.

The chain links TRBV5-1 to TRBJ2-3; a weak D match, TRBD1 (6 bases). The germline CDR1 and CDR2 sequences are SGHRS and YFSETQ. Trimming cost V 6 bases and J 1 base, with 18 bases left between them. This CDR3 has 16 amino acids. The CDR3 DNA is TGCGCCAGCACAGCTGAAAGGGGGATTGGCACAGATACGCAGTATTTT. Translating it yields CASTAERGIGTDTQYF. The full variable domain, rest sourced from reference TRBV5-1 and TRBJ2-3, is KAGVTQTPRYLIKTRGQQVTLSCSPISGHRSVSWYQQTPGQGLQFLFEYFSETQRNKGNFPGRFSGRQFSNSRSEMNVSTLELGDSALYLCASTAERGIGTDTQYFGPGTRLTVL.

This clone was detected only a few times. The V and J genes are TRBV15 and TRBJ2-2; D unclear. The CDR3 covers 13 residues. V shed 0 bases and J shed 6 bases, with 5 bases lying between them. Per the germline V gene, CDR1 is LNHNV and CDR2 is YYDKDF (reference sequence). The CDR3 nucleotides read TGTGCCACCAGCAGAGATCTCGCCGGGGAGCTGTTTTTT. Encoded protein: CATSRDLAGELFF.

This chain links TRBV7-8 with TRBJ2-7; 7 bases are a match to TRBD1. Germline V gene lookup returns CDR1 SGHVS and CDR2 FQNEAQ. The V segment lost 4 bases and the J segment 3 bases; nucleotides outside the gene matches: 12. The CDR3 runs 16 residues. The CDR3 DNA reads TGTGCCAGCAGCTCTAGCATCGGGACAGCACTCTACGAGCAGTACTTC. This gives the protein CASSSSIGTALYEQYF.

The genes are TRBV5-6 and TRBJ2-5; TRBD2 aligns across 14 bases. V shed 4 bases and J 5 bases; nucleotides not matched to a gene: 7. CDR3 length: 16 amino acids. CDR1 is SGHDT, CDR2 YYEEEE, per germline. In DNA form, the CDR3 reads TGTGCCAGCAGCCCGAGACTAGCGGGAGGGCACGAGACCCAGTACTTC. Translated: CASSPRLAGGHETQYF.

The V and J genes are TRBV7-9 and TRBJ1-1; D not certain. Trimming pared 4 bases from V and 9 bases from J, leaving 18 bases between. Germline V CDR1 and CDR2: SEHNR, FQNEAQ (reference sequence). The CDR3 spans 14 residues. CDR3 sequence: CASSSSAEFLKAFF. The CDR3 DNA follows: TGTGCCAGCAGCTCCTCGGCGGAGTTCCTGAAAGCTTTCTTT.

This clone was detected only once. The chain uses TRBV27 and TRBJ2-7, with 8 bases fitting TRBD2. Germline CDR1 MNHEY, CDR2 SMNVEV (reference sequence). The trim removed 6 bases at V and 2 bases at J, leaving 6 bases unmatched. This CDR3 has 14 amino acids. The CDR3 region has the DNA TGTGCCAGCAGACCGGGACTAGGAGCCTACGAGCAGTACTTC. Translation gives CASRPGLGAYEQYF.

This chain connects TRBV11-1 to TRBJ2-7; 8 positions agree with TRBD2. The ends lost 6 bases at V and 0 bases at J; junction bases unmatched: 7. Germline V gene lookup returns CDR1 SGHAT and CDR2 FQDESV (reference sequence). The CDR3 consists of 15 residues. CDR3 nucleotides: TGTGCCAGCAGTCGCGGGAGGACGAGCTCCTACGAGCAGTACTTC. Translating gives CASSRGRTSSYEQYF.

The V and J genes are TRBV7-9 and TRBJ2-1; 11 bases map to TRBD2. The V gene end was trimmed by 2 bases and the J gene end by 3 bases; junction bases not matched to a gene: 3. Germline V CDR1 and CDR2: SEHNR, FQNEAQ (reference sequence). This CDR3 region has 16 residues. This CDR3 reads CASSLTSGRLYNEQFF. CDR3 DNA: TGTGCCAGCAGCTTAACTAGCGGGAGACTCTACAATGAGCAGTTCTTC.

The rearrangement joins TRBV28 to TRBJ2-3, with D possibly TRBD2 on 5 matching bases. The CDR3 runs 14 residues. In germline, CDR1 is MDHEN, CDR2 SYDVKM. V was shortened by 11 bases and J by 6 bases, with 21 bases between the two germline ends. As DNA, the CDR3 is TGTGCCTGTCGGAGGTTTGGCGGTTCGGATACGCAGTATTTT. It yields the protein CACRRFGGSDTQYF.

The chain couples TRBV5-6 to TRBJ1-1, with 7 bases lining up with TRBD1. Germline CDR1 and CDR2: SGHDT and YYEEEE. V gave up 4 bases and J gave up 0 bases; unmatched junction bases: 3. This CDR3 region has 14 residues. CDR3 nucleotide sequence: TGTGCCAGCAGCGCGACAGGGATGAACACTGAAGCTTTCTTT. Amino acid sequence: CASSATGMNTEAFF.

This clone was seen only a few times. The V gene is TRBV5-1, the J gene TRBJ2-3; a weak D match, TRBD2 (7 bases). The length of the CDR3 is 14 residues. Germline V gene sequence: CDR1 SGHRS, CDR2 YFSETQ. V was pared by 7 bases and J by 4 bases, with 16 bases between. The CDR3 here is CASYISGGADTQYF. In nucleotides, the CDR3 is TGCGCCAGCTACATATCGGGGGGCGCAGATACGCAGTATTTT.

This clone was seen more than once but under ten times. Other DNA sequences of this sample code for an identical CDR3. The V gene is TRBV18, the J gene TRBJ2-2; 11 bases agree with TRBD2. Germline V gives CDR1 KGHSH, CDR2 LQKENI. CDR3 length: 15 amino acids. Trimming at V came to 2 bases and at J to 5 bases, leaving 1 base not matched to a gene. The CDR3 loop is CASSPSSGRTGELFF. As DNA, the CDR3 is TGTGCCAGCTCACCATCTAGCGGGAGGACCGGGGAGCTGTTTTTT.

This clone was seen once. The chain combines TRBV29-1 with TRBJ2-2; possibly TRBD2 for D (5 bases). Germline loops: CDR1 SQVTM, CDR2 ANQGSEA. V was shortened by 6 bases and J by 5 bases, with 19 bases between the two germline ends. The CDR3 length is 15 residues. The CDR3 DNA reads as TGCAGCGTGGCGTCGAAGGGAGAGTGGACCGGGGAGCTGTTTTTT. Translated, it gives CSVASKGEWTGELFF.

This rearrangement joins TRBV15 to TRBJ1-1; D gene ambiguous. Between the trimmed V and J ends, which lost 3 bases and 6 bases, there was a span of 11 bases. The CDR3 sequence is 13 residues long. Germline assignment: CDR1 LNHNV and CDR2 YYDKDF (reference sequence). CDR3 nucleotide sequence: TGTGCCACCAGCAGGGGGAGGCAGCCTGAAGCTTTCTTT. It is translated as CATSRGRQPEAFF.

J is TRBJ1-1 and V is TRBV7-9; 8 positions match TRBD1. V trimming: 5 bases; J trimming: 1 base; junction bases outside the gene matches: 12. This CDR3 has 17 residues. The germline V gene encodes CDR1 SEHNR and CDR2 FQNEAQ (reference sequence). This CDR3 reads CASSQPLRGLPNTEAFF. The CDR3 region has the DNA TGTGCCAGCAGCCAGCCGCTCAGGGGGCTACCGAACACTGAAGCTTTCTTT.

This clone occurred once. V and J are TRBV11-2 and TRBJ2-7; TRBD2 might be the D (6 bases). The length of the CDR3 is 13 residues. V lost 7 bases and J lost 4, with 14 bases in between. CDR1 and CDR2 (germline): SGHAT, FQNNGV. The CDR3 sequence is CASTPRAGYEQYF. CDR3 DNA: TGTGCCAGCACCCCTCGGGCGGGGTACGAGCAGTACTTC.

CDR3 in amino acids: CASSNGTSGRLEQFF. The CDR3 DNA reads as TGCGCCAGCAGCAACGGGACTAGCGGGAGGCTTGAGCAGTTCTTC. The rearrangement uses TRBV4-1 and TRBJ2-1; 15 bases agree with TRBD2. This CDR3 contains 15 residues. Germline trimming cut 5 bases from V and 9 bases from J; bases unmatched to any gene: 5. CDR1 MGHRA and CDR2 YSYEKL come from the germline V gene.

The V call is TRBV4-2, the J call TRBJ2-5; TRBD2 matches at 8 bases. CDR1 is LGHNA and CDR2 is YNFKEQ in the germline V gene. There are 18 residues in the CDR3. Trimming at V came to 4 bases and at J to 0 bases, leaving 13 bases not matched to a gene. Written as DNA, the CDR3 is TGTGCCAGCAGCCCGGAACCCCCAGCGGGGGCCAACCAAGAGACCCAGTACTTC. Its protein is CASSPEPPAGANQETQYF.

The CDR3 DNA sequence: TGTGCCAGCAGTGAAGCGCTTGGGAACAGGGGTCGGGTCGGGGAGCTGTTTTTT. Translated: CASSEALGNRGRVGELFF. This chain connects TRBV6-1 to TRBJ2-2, with 7 bases fitting TRBD1. CDR3 length equals 18 residues. With V trimmed by 0 bases and J by 7 bases, 14 bases remained unmatched. Germline V gives CDR1 MNHNS, CDR2 SASEGT.

This clone was observed once. V usage is TRBV2 and J usage is TRBJ1-5; no reliable D call. In germline, CDR1 is SNHLY, CDR2 FYNNEI. The CDR3 runs 13 residues. Trimming took off 5 bases at V and 7 bases at J, with 12 bases between the two ends. This chain's CDR3 is CASSPGLWQPQHF. DNA for the CDR3: TGTGCCAGCAGTCCAGGATTGTGGCAGCCCCAGCATTTT.

V is TRBV28 and J is TRBJ2-4; TRBD2 matches at 10 bases. CDR3 length: 13 amino acids. Germline V gene data show CDR1 as MDHEN and CDR2 as SYDVKM. The V gene end was trimmed by 9 bases and the J gene end by 2 bases; junction bases not matched to a gene: 1. As DNA, the CDR3 is TGTGCCAGGACTAGCGGGTCCAAAAACATTCAGTACTTC. Protein sequence: CARTSGSKNIQYF.

The chain uses TRBV5-1 and TRBJ2-7, with 12 bases lining up with TRBD2. Germline V gene lookup returns CDR1 SGHRS and CDR2 YFSETQ. The CDR3 contains 17 residues. Losses at the gene ends were 0 bases for V and 5 bases for J; bases not matched to a gene: 9. The CDR3 sequence is CASSLEGALAGGDEQYF. The CDR3 coding sequence is TGCGCCAGCAGCTTGGAAGGGGCCCTAGCGGGAGGGGACGAGCAGTACTTC.

The chain employs TRBV25-1 and TRBJ1-2; 9 bases align to TRBD1. CDR1 is MGHDK, CDR2 SYGVNS, per germline. The CDR3 totals 14 residues. The J segment lost 5 bases and the V segment lost 6 bases, leaving 7 bases of the junction unmatched. The CDR3 spells CASSRGQGSYGYTF. CDR3 coding DNA: TGTGCCAGCAGCCGGGGACAGGGAAGTTATGGCTACACCTTC.

V usage is TRBV5-1 and J usage is TRBJ2-3; TRBD2 matches 10 bases. The CDR3 has 17 residues. V shed 4 bases, J shed 3 bases, and the junction held 11 bases outside the gene matches. The V gene's germline CDR1 is SGHRS and CDR2 YFSETQ. The DNA for the CDR3 is TGCGCCAGCAGCCCATTATGGACTAGCGGAGGAACAGATACGCAGTATTTT. Protein product: CASSPLWTSGGTDTQYF.

This chain connects TRBV30 to TRBJ2-6; no firm D call. The length of the CDR3 is 16 residues. Germline V gene lookup returns CDR1 GTSNPN and CDR2 SVGIG (reference sequence). With 3 bases removed from V and 0 bases from J, the gap between germline ends came to 12 bases. In DNA form, the CDR3 reads TGTGCCTGGAGCGCCTACCTTCGCTCTGGGGCCAACGTCCTGACTTTC. As protein: CAWSAYLRSGANVLTF.